The 18 T cell receptor beta chains listed next were all sequenced from one sample in a study of shared clonotypes between healthy human individuals. Measured with immunoSEQ multiplex PCR; TCRdb has only the in-frame clones, and not every one. The data show roughly 1,000,000 clones, 78% seen once. The source material was memory CD4+ T cells from PBMCs. As to subset: CD45RA-negative fraction. The receptors here all came from a man younger than 30 in good health. Some clones in this sample may be carry-over from other donors' samples.

V gene TRBV19 combines with J gene TRBJ2-2; D call uncertain. The CDR3 is 16 residues long. Germline CDR1 reads LNHDA; CDR2 reads SQIVND (reference sequence). The V and J ends lost 6 bases and 2 bases respectively, with 16 bases between them. The CDR3 region has the DNA TGTGCCAGTAGAAATGGGGAAATTCGAAACACCGGGGAGCTGTTTTTT. Amino acid sequence: CASRNGEIRNTGELFF.

About this clone itself: The sample carries other DNA sequences with the same CDR3. The chain joins TRBV29-1 to TRBJ1-3; unclear D gene. Germline CDR1 and CDR2: SQVTM and ANQGSEA. V lost 4 bases and J 0 bases, leaving 10 bases between the germline ends. This CDR3 spans 14 amino acids. DNA of the CDR3: TGCAGCGTTGCAGGACGTAACTCTGGAAACACCATATATTTT. As protein: CSVAGRNSGNTIYF.

CDR3 nucleotide sequence: TGCGCCAGCAGCGGATTAGCGGGAGCGTCCAATGAGCAGTTCTTC. Translated, it gives CASSGLAGASNEQFF. The rearrangement joins TRBV5-1 to TRBJ2-1, with 9 bases matching TRBD2. Germline CDR1 is SGHRS and CDR2 is YFSETQ. Trimming cost V 4 bases and J 6 bases; bases outside gene matches: 8. The CDR3 has 15 residues.

The V gene is TRBV15, the J gene TRBJ2-7; TRBD2 might be the D (6 bases). CDR3 length equals 15 residues. The germline V and J ends were trimmed by 4 bases and 6 bases, with 19 bases remaining between them. Germline CDR1 reads LNHNV; CDR2 reads YYDKDF (reference sequence). The CDR3: CATSKDSPGVVEQYF. In DNA form, the CDR3 reads TGTGCCACCAGCAAGGACTCACCGGGGGTAGTCGAGCAGTACTTC.

As regards this clone: The junction departs from germline at one end; a sequencing error may be responsible. The chain has TRBV28 and TRBJ1-6; D gene uncertain. CDR3 length equals 13 residues. The germline gives CDR1 MDHEN, CDR2 SYDVKM. CDR3 sequence (DNA): TGTGCCAGCAGTTTAAGTCGTAATTCACCCCTCTACTTT. This encodes CASSLSRNSPLYF. The whole variable domain, filled in from reference TRBV28 and TRBJ1-6, reads DVKVTQSSRYLVKRTGEKVFLECVQDMDHENMFWYRQDPGLGLRLIYFSYDVKMKEKGDIPEGYSVSREKKERFSLILESASTNQTSMYLCASSLSRNSPLYFGNGTRLTVT.

V usage is TRBV5-1 and J usage is TRBJ2-3; no clear D gene. The CDR3 is 14 residues long. Between the trimmed V and J ends, which lost 3 bases and 2 bases, there was a span of 10 bases. Germline values: CDR1 SGHRS, CDR2 YFSETQ. Here the CDR3 reads CASSSGEATDTQYF. The CDR3 coding sequence is TGCGCCAGCAGCTCCGGCGAGGCCACAGATACGCAGTATTTT.

This chain joins TRBV7-9 and TRBJ1-2, with 10 bases lining up with TRBD1. J lost 7 bases, V lost 4 bases, and 6 bases had no gene match. The CDR3 length is 14 residues. Germline-derived CDR1 and CDR2 are SEHNR and FQNEAQ (reference sequence). CDR3 sequence (DNA): TGTGCCAGCAGCTGGGACAGGGGAGTGATTGGCTACACCTTC. Residues: CASSWDRGVIGYTF.

This clone occurred a few times. The chain uses TRBV5-4 and TRBJ2-3; no clear D. Trimming took 0 bases from V and 2 from J, leaving 7 bases between them. The CDR3 consists of 14 residues. CDR1 SGHNT and CDR2 YYREEE come from the germline V gene (reference sequence). The CDR3 region is CASSLDADTDTQYF. The CDR3 DNA reads TGTGCCAGCAGCTTGGATGCAGACACAGATACGCAGTATTTT.

DNA for the CDR3: TGTGCCAGCAGTGAGTCTCGCGGGGCCGCCTACGAGCAGTACTTC. Its protein is CASSESRGAAYEQYF. The chain carries TRBV25-1 and TRBJ2-7; weak D call: TRBD2 (6 bases). The germline gives CDR1 MGHDK, CDR2 SYGVNS. Deletions cut 3 bases from V and 2 bases from J, with 14 bases between. The CDR3 spans 15 residues.

The chain uses TRBV9 and TRBJ1-3; D not resolved. Trimming took off 3 bases at V and 4 bases at J, with 8 bases between the two ends. Germline assignment: CDR1 SGDLS and CDR2 YYNGEE. CDR3 length: 13 amino acids. The CDR3 DNA is TGTGCCAGCAGCGAACTGGACGGAAACACCATATATTTT. Translated: CASSELDGNTIYF.

The V and J genes are TRBV5-5 and TRBJ1-5; 7 positions agree with TRBD1. Germline V CDR1 and CDR2: SGHKS, YYEKEE (reference sequence). This CDR3 has 14 residues. With 4 bases clipped from V and 6 bases from J, the junction kept 7 bases outside the gene matches. CDR3: CASSKGAAAQPQHF. The CDR3 DNA sequence: TGTGCCAGCAGCAAGGGGGCCGCGGCTCAGCCCCAGCATTTT.

The CDR3 sequence is CASHLREKLFF. In DNA, the CDR3 is TGTGCCAGCCACCTTCGGGAAAAACTGTTTTTT. The gene calls are TRBV2 and TRBJ1-4; D not resolved. The CDR3 is made up of 11 amino acids. V gave up 8 bases and J gave up 8 bases, with 9 bases separating them. From germline, CDR1 is SNHLY and CDR2 FYNNEI.

The chain carries TRBV5-1 and TRBJ2-3; the D call may be TRBD1 or TRBD2 (5 bases each). This CDR3 is built from 15 residues. Trimming pared 4 bases from V and 0 bases from J, leaving 12 bases between. Looked up from germline, CDR1 is SGHRS and CDR2 is YFSETQ. The CDR3 nucleotides read TGCGCCAGCAGCGGGACGGGACGGAGCACAGATACGCAGTATTTT. The encoded protein is CASSGTGRSTDTQYF.

The J gene is TRBJ1-2, the V gene TRBV29-1, with D tentatively TRBD1 (5 bases). CDR3 length equals 12 residues. Trimming took 7 bases from V and 5 from J, leaving 14 bases between them. Germline CDR1 and CDR2: SQVTM and ANQGSEA. CDR3 sequence reads: CSGVDNVYGYTF. CDR3 in DNA: TGCAGCGGGGTGGACAACGTGTATGGCTACACCTTC.

This clone was counted ten times or more. The chain carries TRBV7-2 and TRBJ1-2, with D perhaps matching TRBD1 (6 bases). The CDR3 loop spans 13 amino acids. Deletions cut 5 bases from V and 4 bases from J, with 11 bases between. Germline values: CDR1 SGHTA, CDR2 FQGNSA. Here the CDR3 reads CASSPRQAYGYTF. The CDR3 region has the DNA TGTGCCAGCAGCCCTAGACAGGCCTATGGCTACACCTTC.

CDR3 residues: CASSLVSGPGTEAFF. For the CDR3, the DNA is TGTGCCAGCAGCTTGGTTTCCGGACCGGGTACTGAAGCTTTCTTT. This chain connects TRBV5-4 to TRBJ1-1; no firm D call. The CDR3 is made up of 15 amino acids. V lost 0 bases and J 5 bases, leaving 14 bases between the germline ends. Germline lookup yields CDR1 SGHNT and CDR2 YYREEE (reference sequence).

This clone was picked up a small number of times. The chain combines TRBV29-1 with TRBJ2-5; 11 positions match TRBD2. Trimming took 3 bases from V and 5 from J; bases not matched to a gene: 11. The CDR3 length is 16 residues. In germline, CDR1 is SQVTM, CDR2 ANQGSEA. This CDR3 reads CSVERASGRPWETQYF. CDR3 in DNA: TGCAGCGTTGAGAGGGCTAGCGGGAGGCCCTGGGAGACCCAGTACTTC.

The chain joins TRBV1 to TRBJ1-5. TRBV1 is a pseudogene. This CDR3 has 20 amino acids. CDR3 residues: CTSSQDKGERRGCKYQPQHF. CDR3 DNA: TGCACCAGCAGCCAAGATAAAGGGGAAAGGAGGGGTTGTAAATATCAGCCCCAGCATTTT.